A selection of T cell receptor beta chains follows, all from one sample in a study of early T cells in non-severe SARS-CoV-2 infection. TCRdb reprocessed the 5' RACE reads via MiXCR and lists one record per CDR3 protein. The repertoire holds almost 85,000 distinct CDR3 sequences, around 10% seen once, with 2.6% in the top ten. Material for sequencing was whole blood. Every receptor here comes from an adult who was a healthcare worker with PCR-confirmed SARS-CoV-2 infection or an uninfected control (not recorded which). Both conserved end residues are part of each CDR3. D genes are given only for firm matches. The listing skips clone size in some rows; elsewhere it reads once, few, many or a size class.

j_gene,v_gene,abundance,d_gene,CDR3aa
TRBJ2-2,TRBV19,-,-,CASSIALAQLGPRELFF
TRBJ1-5,TRBV20-1,many,-,CSASKTGPQHF
TRBJ2-1,TRBV2,many,TRBD2,CASPASTSGRVSEQFF
TRBJ2-2,TRBV28,many,-,CASSLIGDTGELFF
TRBJ2-4,TRBV14,many,-,CASSQDIRDIQYF
TRBJ1-1,TRBV10-2,many,-,CASSESAGTEAFF
TRBJ1-4,TRBV2,many,-,CASTDGAGTNEKLFF
TRBJ2-7,TRBV20-1,many,-,CSARGPGVSYEQYF
TRBJ2-1,TRBV7-2,few,-,CASSTRTLEIHNEQFF
TRBJ2-7,TRBV5-6,few,-,CASSRRTRGNEQYF
TRBJ2-1,TRBV7-3,-,TRBD2,CASSFLGGAYNEQFF
TRBJ2-3,TRBV12-3/TRBV12-4,few,-,CASSLDGVITDTQYF
TRBJ2-7,TRBV15,few,-,CATSRDHAYRTFF
TRBJ2-1,TRBV7-8,many,-,CASSLGLAYNEQFF
TRBJ1-2,TRBV6-1,-,-,CASSETTGSSYGYTF
TRBJ2-1,TRBV7-2,-,TRBD2,CASRPGLASDEQFF
TRBJ1-2,TRBV7-9,-,-,CASSLAQGLRGYTF
TRBJ2-7,TRBV7-2,-,-,CASSLRWRAGTLSYEQYF
TRBJ2-2,TRBV7-9,-,-,CATRASADTGELFF
TRBJ1-1,TRBV12-3/TRBV12-4,-,-,CASSFFVGAVQARNTEAFF
TRBJ2-1,TRBV7-9,-,TRBD2,CASSLRIAGEFSEQFF
TRBJ1-2,TRBV10-3,few,-,CAISGKENYGYTF
TRBJ2-3,TRBV10-3,many,-,CAISESGVDTQYF
TRBJ2-5,TRBV29-1,many,-,CSVETGVETQYF
TRBJ1-5,TRBV30,many,TRBD1,CAWSVGQGDQPQHF
TRBJ1-2,TRBV11-2,-,TRBD1,CASSFRGQGTGENGYTF
TRBJ2-1,TRBV7-2,many,-,CASSLRPDAVGEQFF
TRBJ1-4,TRBV11-2,many,-,CASSDVAGKFGLMKNCFF
TRBJ2-7,TRBV4-2,-,TRBD2,CASSQGLAGEQYF